The 25 T cell receptor beta chains presented below share a single source sample, sequenced in a study of blood T cell repertoires in COVID-19. Clones were read by immunoSEQ multiplex PCR, and TCRdb kept only the in-frame ones, dropping some. The sample records under 200,000 clones, around 87% being singletons. Sequencing input: peripheral blood. The receptor source for this set is a woman older than 75 with COVID-19, enrolled during active disease.

V gene TRBV28 combines with J gene TRBJ1-2, with TRBD1 matching over 9 bases. Germline CDR1 is MDHEN and CDR2 is SYDVKM. V dropped 1 base and J dropped 2; count of bases not matched to a gene: 2. The CDR3 is made up of 15 amino acids. CDR3 residues: CASSLSGQGNYGYTF. DNA for the CDR3: TGTGCCAGCAGTTTATCCGGACAGGGGAACTATGGCTACACCTTC.

This clone was detected a few times. The gene calls are TRBV5-5 and TRBJ1-1, with no clear D. The germline V gene encodes CDR1 SGHKS and CDR2 YYEKEE (reference sequence). This CDR3 comprises 15 residues. The V end was cut by 4 bases, the J end by 0 bases, with 13 bases between. The CDR3 DNA reads as TGTGCCAGCAGCCCGCCAATAGTTATGAACACTGAAGCTTTCTTT. This codes for CASSPPIVMNTEAFF.

V usage is TRBV2 and J usage is TRBJ1-2, with D possibly TRBD1 on 5 matching bases. From germline, CDR1 is SNHLY and CDR2 FYNNEI. The CDR3 has 13 residues. V shed 4 bases and J shed 2 bases, with 8 bases lying between them. The CDR3 DNA follows: TGTGCCAGCAGTGCAGGGATCAACTATGGCTACACCTTC. Its translation is CASSAGINYGYTF.

The V and J genes are TRBV19 and TRBJ1-1, with a tentative D call TRBD1 (5 bases). The V gene's germline CDR1 is LNHDA and CDR2 SQIVND (reference sequence). The length of the CDR3 is 16 residues. Trimming left V 7 bases short and J 3 bases short, with 21 bases between. CDR3 nucleotides: TGTGCCAGTAAGGTCGGAGGGACGGCATTGGACACTGAAGCTTTCTTT. Protein product: CASKVGGTALDTEAFF. Supplemented by reference TRBV19 and TRBJ1-1, the full variable domain reads DGGITQSPKYLFRKEGQNVTLSCEQNLNHDAMYWYRQDPGQGLRLIYYSQIVNDFQKGDIAEGYSVSREKKESFPLTVTSAQKNPTAFYLCASKVGGTALDTEAFFGQGTRLTVV.

CDR3 coding DNA: TGCGCCAGCAGCTTTGGGACGGGGGATTTAACCTACGAGCAGTACTTC. This gives the protein CASSFGTGDLTYEQYF. V gene TRBV5-1 combines with J gene TRBJ2-7, with D perhaps TRBD2 (6 bases). The ends were cut back, 2 bases at V and 2 bases at J, with 17 bases in the middle. From germline, CDR1 is SGHRS and CDR2 YFSETQ. The CDR3 is made up of 16 amino acids.

The rearrangement joins TRBV6-6 to TRBJ1-3; D is ambiguous. The CDR3 totals 14 residues. The V and J ends lost 2 bases and 4 bases respectively, with 9 bases between them. Germline V gene sequence: CDR1 MNHNY, CDR2 SVGAGI (reference sequence). CDR3 bases: TGTGCCAGCAGTTACAGTGAGGCGGGAAACACCATATATTTT. Residues: CASSYSEAGNTIYF.

In this sample, this clone turned up a few times. The chain links TRBV4-1 to TRBJ1-6; D ambiguous. Per germline, CDR1 MGHRA and CDR2 YSYEKL. V lost 0 bases and J lost 5, with 17 bases in between. The CDR3 covers 18 residues. CDR3 loop: CASSQEGAEMGHNSPLHF. The CDR3 coding sequence is TGCGCCAGCAGCCAAGAAGGCGCAGAAATGGGCCATAATTCACCCCTCCACTTT.

The rearrangement joins TRBV3-1 (or the pseudogene TRBV3-2) to TRBJ2-7, with no clear D. This CDR3 region has 14 residues. V lost 0 bases and J lost 0, with 6 bases in between. CDR1 and CDR2 (germline): LGHDT, YNNKEL (reference sequence). The CDR3 is CASSQDLASYEQYF. As DNA, the CDR3 is TGTGCCAGCAGCCAAGATTTAGCCTCCTACGAGCAGTACTTC.

This chain links TRBV30 with TRBJ1-6, with unresolved D. Germline V CDR1 and CDR2: GTSNPN, SVGIG (reference sequence). V shed 4 bases and J shed 10 bases, with 14 bases lying between them. This CDR3 spans 13 amino acids. The CDR3 reads CAWTPRGKSPLHF. CDR3 DNA sequence: TGTGCCTGGACCCCACGAGGAAAATCACCCCTCCACTTT.

This clone was counted only a few times. The V gene is TRBV14, the J gene TRBJ2-1; 7 nucleotides agree with TRBD2. This CDR3 comprises 18 residues. With 4 bases clipped from V and 4 bases from J, the junction kept 16 bases outside the gene matches. CDR1 is SGHDN, CDR2 FVKESK, per germline. The CDR3 DNA is TGTGCCAGCAGCCCACTATCTGGTAGCGGGCTAAGGTACAATGAGCAGTTCTTC. Translating gives CASSPLSGSGLRYNEQFF. The full variable domain, rest sourced from reference TRBV14 and TRBJ2-1, is EAGVTQFPSHSVIEKGQTVTLRCDPISGHDNLYWYRRVMGKEIKFLLHFVKESKQDESGMPNNRFLAERTGGTYSTLKVQPAELEDSGVYFCASSPLSGSGLRYNEQFFGPGTRLTVL.

J is TRBJ2-1 and V is TRBV4-1, with TRBD2 matching 15 bases. The CDR3 is 18 residues long. The V gene end was trimmed by 0 bases and the J gene end by 8 bases; junction bases not matched to a gene: 8. Germline values: CDR1 MGHRA, CDR2 YSYEKL. The CDR3 reads CASSQDAGLAGGSYEQFF. CDR3 in DNA: TGCGCCAGCAGCCAAGACGCTGGACTAGCGGGGGGGTCTTATGAGCAGTTCTTC.

The chain recombines TRBV5-1 with TRBJ1-1, with D unresolved. The V and J ends lost 3 bases and 2 bases respectively, with 11 bases between them. Germline V lookup: CDR1 SGHRS, CDR2 YFSETQ. The CDR3 consists of 14 residues. The CDR3 nucleotides are TGCGCCAGCAGCTCCGGCGACATAAACACTGAAGCTTTCTTT. Translating it yields CASSSGDINTEAFF. Together with reference TRBV5-1 and TRBJ1-1, the CDR3 gives the full variable domain: KAGVTQTPRYLIKTRGQQVTLSCSPISGHRSVSWYQQTPGQGLQFLFEYFSETQRNKGNFPGRFSGRQFSNSRSEMNVSTLELGDSALYLCASSSGDINTEAFFGQGTRLTVV.

The V call is TRBV7-9, the J call TRBJ1-1, with 9 bases that match TRBD1. The CDR3 runs 14 residues. With 5 bases clipped from V and 10 bases from J, the junction kept 11 bases outside the gene matches. Germline lookup yields CDR1 SEHNR and CDR2 FQNEAQ (reference sequence). The CDR3 reads CASSRPATGQGAFF. DNA of the CDR3: TGTGCCAGCAGCCGACCTGCTACGGGACAGGGAGCTTTCTTT.

The chain couples TRBV12-3 or TRBV12-4 to TRBJ1-5; D remains ambiguous. The CDR3 has 12 residues. Trimming removed 5 bases from V and 9 bases from J, with 11 bases in between. The CDR3 is CASSTARGPQHF. The CDR3, as DNA: TGTGCCAGCAGTACGGCGCGGGGGCCCCAGCATTTT.

The chain is built from TRBV2 and TRBJ1-5, with unresolved D. This CDR3 spans 16 amino acids. V was cut by 4 bases and J by 1 base, with 14 bases left in between. CDR1 SNHLY and CDR2 FYNNEI come from the germline V gene. The CDR3 reads CASSVLPNQSNQPQHF. CDR3 coding DNA: TGTGCCAGCAGTGTACTACCAAACCAAAGCAATCAGCCCCAGCATTTT. The whole variable domain, filled in from reference TRBV2 and TRBJ1-5, reads EPEVTQTPSHQVTQMGQEVILRCVPISNHLYFYWYRQILGQKVEFLVSFYNNEISEKSEIFDDQFSVERPDGSNFTLKIRSTKLEDSAMYFCASSVLPNQSNQPQHFGDGTRLSIL.

This clone has a handful of counts. The chain couples TRBV5-1 to TRBJ1-4, with 8 bases fitting TRBD1. Looked up from germline, CDR1 is SGHRS and CDR2 is YFSETQ. This CDR3 region has 15 residues. V was clipped by 0 bases and J by 8 bases; unmatched bases: 6. The CDR3 DNA sequence: TGCGCCAGCAGCTTGGATCAGGGGGCCAAAGAAAAACTGTTTTTT. It codes for CASSLDQGAKEKLFF.

The chain is built from TRBV27 and TRBJ1-6, with 7 bases lining up with TRBD1. The CDR3 covers 15 residues. Germline lookup yields CDR1 MNHEY and CDR2 SMNVEV (reference sequence). V shed 5 bases, J shed 10 bases, and the junction held 11 bases outside the gene matches. Here the CDR3 DNA reads TGTGCCAGCAGTGCCTCCAGGGGGTCGGGATCACCCCTCCACTTT. Its protein product is CASSASRGSGSPLHF.

This chain connects TRBV19 to TRBJ1-1, with 8 bases that match TRBD1. With V trimmed by 3 bases and J by 3 bases, 9 bases remained unmatched. The CDR3 has 16 residues. CDR1 and CDR2 (germline): LNHDA, SQIVND (reference sequence). CDR3 in amino acids: CASSMNPGGADTEAFF. The CDR3, as DNA: TGTGCCAGTAGTATGAATCCAGGGGGCGCCGACACTGAAGCTTTCTTT.

V usage is TRBV4-3 and J usage is TRBJ1-2, with 9 bases matching TRBD1. The CDR3 runs 18 residues. J gave up 7 bases and V 0 bases, and 15 bases lay outside the gene matches. The V gene's germline CDR1 is LGHNA and CDR2 YSLEER. The CDR3 sequence: CASSQDYGTGTLHSGYTF. The CDR3 coding sequence is TGCGCCAGCAGCCAAGATTACGGGACAGGGACCCTACATTCTGGCTACACCTTC.

In its sample, this clone was seen once. The chain links TRBV3-1 (or the pseudogene TRBV3-2) to TRBJ1-6; D is perhaps TRBD1 (6 bases). Trimming took 4 bases from V and 6 from J, leaving 10 bases between them. CDR1 is LGHDT and CDR2 is YNNKEL in the germline V gene (reference sequence). The CDR3 consists of 14 residues. DNA for the CDR3: TGTGCCAGCAGCCGGACAGCGCCTAATTCACCCCTCCACTTT. Amino acid sequence: CASSRTAPNSPLHF.

The J gene is TRBJ2-2, the V gene TRBV25-1; D call uncertain. This CDR3 has 12 residues. CDR1 MGHDK and CDR2 SYGVNS come from the germline V gene. V lost 9 bases to trimming and J lost 2 bases, with 7 bases between them. The CDR3 DNA reads TGTGCCAGTAATCTTAACACCGGGGAGCTGTTTTTT. This encodes CASNLNTGELFF.

The chain combines TRBV5-1 with TRBJ1-1, with D possibly matching TRBD1 (5 bases). From germline, CDR1 is SGHRS and CDR2 YFSETQ. Trimming left V 3 bases short and J 4 bases short, with 13 bases between. This CDR3 spans 14 amino acids. CDR3 nucleotides: TGCGCCAGCAGCTCCCAGGGTAGGGTCACTGAAGCTTTCTTT. Its protein is CASSSQGRVTEAFF.

The CDR3 sequence is CASSFNRGRARGEQYF. In DNA form, the CDR3 reads TGTGCCAGCAGCTTCAATAGGGGCAGGGCCAGGGGGGAGCAGTACTTC. The chain couples TRBV7-2 to TRBJ2-7; 7 bases are a match to TRBD1. The germline CDR1 and CDR2 sequences are SGHTA and FQGNSA. The trim removed 3 bases at V and 7 bases at J, leaving 15 bases unmatched. CDR3 length equals 16 residues.

The chain employs TRBV5-1 and TRBJ2-3, with a weak D call TRBD2 (5 bases). This CDR3 contains 17 residues. Per the germline V gene, CDR1 is SGHRS and CDR2 is YFSETQ. Trimming cost V 4 bases and J 0 bases, with 18 bases left between them. The CDR3 here is CASSPGNNELSTDTQYF. The CDR3 DNA follows: TGCGCCAGCAGCCCCGGGAATAACGAACTTAGCACAGATACGCAGTATTTT.

This clone was seen a single time. This chain connects TRBV5-6 to TRBJ1-1; D not certain. V was pared by 6 bases and J by 1 base, with 19 bases between. Germline CDR1 is SGHDT and CDR2 is YYEEEE. This CDR3 spans 16 amino acids. The CDR3 is CASTIVGGRPNTEAFF. CDR3 coding DNA: TGTGCCAGCACCATTGTCGGAGGAAGGCCGAACACTGAAGCTTTCTTT. Based on the CDR3 plus reference TRBV5-6 and TRBJ1-1, the full variable domain is DAGVTQSPTHLIKTRGQQVTLRCSPKSGHDTVSWYQQALGQGPQFIFQYYEEEERQRGNFPDRFSGHQFPNYSSELNVNALLLGDSALYLCASTIVGGRPNTEAFFGQGTRLTVV.